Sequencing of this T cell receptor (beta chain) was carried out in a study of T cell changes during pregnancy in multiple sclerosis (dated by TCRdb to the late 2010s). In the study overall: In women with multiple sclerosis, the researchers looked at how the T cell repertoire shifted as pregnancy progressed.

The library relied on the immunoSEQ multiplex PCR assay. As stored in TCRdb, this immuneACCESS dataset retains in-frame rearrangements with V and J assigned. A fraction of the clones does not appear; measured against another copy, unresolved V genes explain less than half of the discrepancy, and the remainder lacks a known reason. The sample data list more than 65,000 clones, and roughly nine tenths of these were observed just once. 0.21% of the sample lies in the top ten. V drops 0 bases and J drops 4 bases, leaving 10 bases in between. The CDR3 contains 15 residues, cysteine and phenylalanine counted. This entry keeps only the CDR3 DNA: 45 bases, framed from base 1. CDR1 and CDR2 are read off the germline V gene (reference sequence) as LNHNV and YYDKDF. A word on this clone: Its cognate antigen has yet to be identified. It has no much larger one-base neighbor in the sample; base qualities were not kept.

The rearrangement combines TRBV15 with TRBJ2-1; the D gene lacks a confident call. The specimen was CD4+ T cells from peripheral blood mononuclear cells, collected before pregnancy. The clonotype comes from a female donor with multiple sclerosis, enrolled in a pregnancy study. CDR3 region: CATSRDRPGYNEQFF. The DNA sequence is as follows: TGTGCCACCAGCAGAGATCGTCCGGGTTACAATGAGCAGTTCTTC.